Following are 32 T cell receptor beta chains from one sample sequenced in a study of shared clonotypes between healthy human individuals. Data came from immunoSEQ multiplex PCR; TCRdb stores just in-frame clones and leaves some out. The profile shows about 680,000 clones, around 74% of them singletons. The specimen was memory CD4+ T cells sorted from blood. As for subset: CD45RA-negative fraction. The receptors shown here come from a woman aged 25 to 39 in good health.

This clone appeared once. V usage is TRBV7-6 and J usage is TRBJ2-1; 10 bases map to TRBD2. V shed 3 bases, J shed 7 bases, and the junction held 15 bases outside the gene matches. Looked up from germline, CDR1 is SGHVS and CDR2 is FNYEAQ. CDR3 size: 18 residues. The CDR3 DNA sequence: TGTGCCAGCAGCTTCGGCAGCCTAGCGGGAGCGGGGGGAAATGAGCAGTTCTTC. This codes for CASSFGSLAGAGGNEQFF.

The chain uses TRBV19 and TRBJ1-5, with TRBD1 as a possible D gene (5 bases). Germline loops: CDR1 LNHDA, CDR2 SQIVND (reference sequence). The CDR3 is 15 amino acids. V lost 0 bases, J lost 4 bases, and 10 bases lay in between. The CDR3 nucleotides read TGTGCCAGTAGTATAGATAGGGCAGGGAATCAGCCCCAGCATTTT. Amino acid sequence: CASSIDRAGNQPQHF.

The chain carries TRBV27 and TRBJ2-3, with a tentative D call TRBD2 (6 bases). There are 16 residues in the CDR3. CDR1 and CDR2 (germline): MNHEY, SMNVEV (reference sequence). Trimming took 6 bases from V and 1 from J, leaving 17 bases between them. The CDR3 DNA sequence: TGTGCCAGCAGACTCGGGACTTTCGGGGGCACAGATACGCAGTATTTT. The encoded protein is CASRLGTFGGTDTQYF.

This chain uses TRBV15 with TRBJ2-1; unclear D gene. Trimming removed 8 bases at V and 0 bases at J, with 14 bases between. CDR3 size: 15 residues. Germline CDR1 LNHNV, CDR2 YYDKDF (reference sequence). The CDR3 reads CATRRAPSSYNEQFF. In DNA, the CDR3 is TGTGCCACCCGTCGCGCGCCAAGCTCCTACAATGAGCAGTTCTTC.

In this sample, this clone turned up once. This sequence joins TRBV10-1 and TRBJ2-1; 8 nucleotides agree with TRBD2. The CDR3 runs 15 residues. The trim removed 2 bases at V and 6 bases at J, leaving 6 bases unmatched. Germline V gene sequence: CDR1 WNHNN, CDR2 SYGVQD (reference sequence). CDR3 DNA: TGCGCCAGCAGTGAGGGTGGTAGCGGGATCAATGAGCAGTTCTTC. Translation: CASSEGGSGINEQFF.

This clone came up once. This chain connects TRBV5-6 to TRBJ2-5; 9 bases match TRBD1. J lost 1 base, V lost 3 bases, and 1 base had no gene match. Germline V gene data show CDR1 as SGHDT and CDR2 as YYEEEE. CDR3 length: 14 residues. CDR3 in amino acids: CASSWGQGQETQYF. The CDR3 DNA sequence: TGTGCCAGCAGCTGGGGACAGGGCCAAGAGACCCAGTACTTC.

This clone was seen only once. The CDR3 spells CASSLNTGAPGYTF. The CDR3 DNA sequence: TGTGCCAGCAGCTTGAATACGGGGGCGCCTGGCTACACCTTC. The rearrangement joins TRBV5-5 to TRBJ1-2; TRBD1 might be the D (6 bases). V shed 1 base and J shed 7 bases, with 14 bases lying between them. The CDR3 covers 14 residues. Germline CDR1 SGHKS, CDR2 YYEKEE (reference sequence).

The chain links TRBV19 to TRBJ2-2; 8 bases agree with TRBD1. The CDR3 covers 13 residues. Looked up from germline, CDR1 is LNHDA and CDR2 is SQIVND (reference sequence). The trim removed 5 bases at V and 6 bases at J, leaving 2 bases unmatched. The DNA for the CDR3 is TGTGCCAGTAGTTTGACAGGGGCCGGGGAGCTGTTTTTT. This codes for CASSLTGAGELFF.

V gene TRBV29-1 combines with J gene TRBJ2-2; D call uncertain. Germline assignment: CDR1 SQVTM and CDR2 ANQGSEA. The CDR3 is 14 amino acids. V lost 7 bases and J 0 bases, leaving 12 bases between the germline ends. CDR3 loop: CSANGQANTGELFF. The CDR3 DNA is TGCAGCGCTAATGGGCAGGCGAACACCGGGGAGCTGTTTTTT.

The chain couples TRBV20-1 to TRBJ1-1; D not certain. The CDR3 extends over 11 amino acids. The V end lost 2 bases, the J end lost 4 bases, and 5 bases lay between the germline ends. The germline gives CDR1 DFQATT, CDR2 SNEGSKA (reference sequence). Here the CDR3 DNA reads TGCAGTGCTAGATCGGGCACTGAAGCTTTCTTT. Its protein is CSARSGTEAFF.

The chain combines TRBV9 with TRBJ2-2, with TRBD1 as a possible D gene (6 bases). The V and J ends lost 3 bases and 4 bases respectively, with 19 bases between them. Germline V gives CDR1 SGDLS, CDR2 YYNGEE. The CDR3 totals 17 residues. The CDR3 spells CASSAGQLGLGTGELFF. In nucleotides, the CDR3 is TGTGCCAGCAGCGCGGGACAACTCGGGTTGGGCACCGGGGAGCTGTTTTTT. The whole variable domain, filled in from reference TRBV9 and TRBJ2-2, reads DSGVTQTPKHLITATGQRVTLRCSPRSGDLSVYWYQQSLDQGLQFLIQYYNGEERAKGNILERFSAQQFPDLHSELNLSSLELGDSALYFCASSAGQLGLGTGELFFGEGSRLTVL.

This chain connects TRBV6-1 to TRBJ2-1; D not certain. Germline V CDR1 and CDR2: MNHNS, SASEGT. There are 15 residues in the CDR3. Trimming shortened V by 9 bases and J by 0 bases, and 15 bases separated the two germline ends. The CDR3 sequence: CASLFGLFSYNEQFF. DNA for the CDR3: TGTGCCAGTCTGTTCGGGCTTTTCTCCTACAATGAGCAGTTCTTC.

The gene calls are TRBV29-1 and TRBJ1-1; no clear D gene. With 7 bases removed from V and 5 bases from J, the gap between germline ends came to 14 bases. The length of the CDR3 is 12 residues. Per the germline V gene, CDR1 is SQVTM and CDR2 is ANQGSEA. The CDR3: CSAAGGMTEAFF. CDR3 DNA: TGCAGCGCCGCCGGTGGTATGACTGAAGCTTTCTTT.

This clone was seen a handful of times. The chain recombines TRBV5-1 with TRBJ2-7, with a tentative D call TRBD2 (7 bases). CDR3 size: 16 residues. Trimming pared 0 bases from V and 5 bases from J, leaving 18 bases between. Looked up from germline, CDR1 is SGHRS and CDR2 is YFSETQ. For the CDR3, the DNA is TGCGCCAGCAGCTTGGTAAAGGGGGGAGGGCCCAACGAGCAGTACTTC. Its translation is CASSLVKGGGPNEQYF.

This chain links TRBV19 with TRBJ2-6, with D unclear. The CDR3 covers 16 residues. CDR1 LNHDA and CDR2 SQIVND come from the germline V gene (reference sequence). V was shortened by 7 bases and J by 1 base, with 14 bases between the two germline ends. The CDR3 DNA reads as TGTGCCAGTAAAGGGCCCGTGACGTCTGGGGCCAACGTCCTGACTTTC. The encoded protein is CASKGPVTSGANVLTF.

The chain joins TRBV27 to TRBJ2-7, with D possibly being TRBD1 (6 bases). Per the germline V gene, CDR1 is MNHEY and CDR2 is SMNVEV (reference sequence). There are 13 residues in the CDR3. Trimming shortened V by 7 bases and J by 4 bases, and 14 bases separated the two germline ends. CDR3 sequence reads: CASTGQKPYEQYF. CDR3 sequence (DNA): TGTGCCAGCACTGGACAGAAACCTTACGAGCAGTACTTC.

This rearrangement joins TRBV5-1 to TRBJ2-5; no reliable D call. This CDR3 is built from 13 residues. Germline V gene sequence: CDR1 SGHRS, CDR2 YFSETQ. The V and J ends lost 2 bases and 2 bases respectively, with 7 bases between them. The CDR3 is CASSFNGQETQYF. CDR3 nucleotides: TGCGCCAGCAGCTTTAACGGTCAAGAGACCCAGTACTTC.

The chain links TRBV30 to TRBJ2-1; D call uncertain. This CDR3 has 15 residues. Trimming removed 0 bases from V and 0 bases from J, with 9 bases in between. Per germline, CDR1 GTSNPN and CDR2 SVGIG (reference sequence). DNA for the CDR3: TGTGCCTGGAGTGTAGAGCTCAGCTCCTACAATGAGCAGTTCTTC. This encodes CAWSVELSSYNEQFF. Full variable domain (rest looked up from reference TRBV30 and TRBJ2-1): SQTIHQWPATLVQPVGSPLSLECTVEGTSNPNLYWYRQAAGRGLQLLFYSVGIGQISSEVPQNLSASRPQDRQFILSSKKLLLSDSGFYLCAWSVELSSYNEQFFGPGTRLTVL.

The chain carries TRBV19 and TRBJ1-5, with D uncertain. Germline CDR1 and CDR2: LNHDA and SQIVND (reference sequence). CDR3 length: 13 amino acids. Trimming stripped 3 bases from V and 9 bases from J, with 12 bases between. CDR3 sequence: CASSIFLSRPQHF. CDR3 DNA: TGTGCCAGTAGTATTTTTTTGTCGCGGCCCCAGCATTTT.

The rearrangement joins TRBV30 to TRBJ2-7; D possibly corresponds to TRBD2 (5 bases). This CDR3 contains 16 residues. CDR1 and CDR2 (germline): GTSNPN, SVGIG (reference sequence). Trimming took off 2 bases at V and 3 bases at J, with 20 bases between the two ends. CDR3 region: CAWSSPWGRGNYEQYF. CDR3 sequence (DNA): TGTGCCTGGAGTTCCCCCTGGGGTCGGGGAAACTACGAGCAGTACTTC.

Regarding this clone: A read error may produce the germline difference seen at one junction end. The rearrangement joins TRBV6-6 to TRBJ1-1; no reliable D call. There are 12 residues in the CDR3. Germline assignment: CDR1 MNHNY and CDR2 SVGAGI (reference sequence). CDR3 protein: CASSYVNSEAFF. DNA for the CDR3: TGTGCCAGCAGTTACGTAAACAGTGAAGCTTTCTTT.

This rearrangement joins TRBV19 to TRBJ1-5, with 7 nucleotides matching TRBD1. CDR1 and CDR2 from the germline V gene are LNHDA and SQIVND (reference sequence). V lost 6 bases and J lost 6; bases outside the gene matches: 11. The CDR3 runs to 15 residues. CDR3 nucleotide sequence: TGTGCCAGTAGCCAAGAGGGACAGAGAACTCAGCCCCAGCATTTT. Translating it yields CASSQEGQRTQPQHF.

The chain combines TRBV25-1 with TRBJ2-1; D tentatively reads TRBD1 or TRBD2 (5 bases each). Germline V gene sequence: CDR1 MGHDK, CDR2 SYGVNS. V was shortened by 1 base and J by 0 bases, with 13 bases between the two germline ends. The CDR3 is 17 amino acids. The CDR3 is CASSELGRGSSYNEQFF. The DNA for the CDR3 is TGTGCCAGCAGTGAATTGGGGCGAGGGAGCTCCTACAATGAGCAGTTCTTC.

This chain connects TRBV27 to TRBJ2-1; TRBD1 matches 7 bases. CDR1 MNHEY and CDR2 SMNVEV come from the germline V gene (reference sequence). The CDR3 has 14 amino acids. The junction had 6 bases not matched to a gene; V was cut back by 7 bases and J by 3 bases. Here the CDR3 reads CASKRDSFYNEQFF. The CDR3 coding sequence is TGTGCCAGCAAAAGGGACAGCTTCTACAATGAGCAGTTCTTC.

The count of this clone is one. The gene calls are TRBV10-3 and TRBJ1-2; D is undetermined. The V gene's germline CDR1 is ENHRY and CDR2 SYGVKD. This CDR3 is 14 amino acids long. V was clipped by 2 bases and J by 5 bases, with 12 bases between them. The CDR3, as DNA: TGTGCCATCAGTGAGAGAGGGCTTCGTTATGGCTACACCTTC. This translates into CAISERGLRYGYTF.

The chain links TRBV7-2 to TRBJ1-3; D not certain. Trimming removed 1 base at V and 1 base at J, with 5 bases between. CDR3 size: 14 residues. Germline V gene lookup returns CDR1 SGHTA and CDR2 FQGNSA. As DNA, the CDR3 is TGTGCCAGCAGCTTAGACGGATCTGGAAACACCATATATTTT. As protein: CASSLDGSGNTIYF.

This clone appeared once. This chain connects TRBV28 to TRBJ1-5, with D unresolved. This CDR3 has 12 residues. CDR1 and CDR2 (germline): MDHEN, SYDVKM. Trimming stripped 3 bases from V and 6 bases from J, with 6 bases between. CDR3 DNA sequence: TGTGCCAGCAGTTTTAACGGTCAGCCCCAGCATTTT. It codes for CASSFNGQPQHF. The full variable domain, its missing parts supplied by reference TRBV28 and TRBJ1-5, is DVKVTQSSRYLVKRTGEKVFLECVQDMDHENMFWYRQDPGLGLRLIYFSYDVKMKEKGDIPEGYSVSREKKERFSLILESASTNQTSMYLCASSFNGQPQHFGDGTRLSIL.

The CDR3 DNA is TGTGCCAGCTCACCACTGGGGACCTCCCAGGGCGAGCAGTTCTTC. Translated, it gives CASSPLGTSQGEQFF. V gene TRBV18 combines with J gene TRBJ2-1; D is possibly TRBD1 or TRBD2 (5 bases each). Germline V gene lookup returns CDR1 KGHSH and CDR2 LQKENI. This CDR3 has 15 amino acids. V lost 1 base, J lost 10 bases, and 17 bases lay in between. Full variable domain (outside the CDR3, taken from reference TRBV18 and TRBJ2-1): NAGVMQNPRHLVRRRGQEARLRCSPMKGHSHVYWYRQLPEEGLKFMVYLQKENIIDESGMPKERFSAEFPKEGPSILRIQQVVRGDSAAYFCASSPLGTSQGEQFFGPGTRLTVL.

The rearrangement uses TRBV6-1 and TRBJ2-3; possibly TRBD1 for D (5 bases). This CDR3 has 14 residues. Trimming stripped 3 bases from V and 6 bases from J, with 13 bases between. CDR1 is MNHNS, CDR2 SASEGT, per germline. The CDR3 region is CASSEKTRGDTQYF. The CDR3 region has the DNA TGTGCCAGCAGTGAGAAAACAAGGGGTGATACGCAGTATTTT.

This clone turned up a few times. At one end, the junction sequence differs from germline, possibly due to a read error. The V call is TRBV6-1, the J call TRBJ2-7, with D possibly being TRBD1 or TRBD2 (6 bases each). CDR3 length equals 16 residues. In germline, CDR1 is MNHNS, CDR2 SASEGT. The chain's CDR3 is CASSEDQGLVGGKQYF. CDR3 coding DNA: TGTGCCAGCAGCGAAGACCAGGGGCTAGTCGGAGGGAAGCAGTACTTC.

V and J are TRBV19 and TRBJ2-4; 7 bases fit TRBD2. From germline, CDR1 is LNHDA and CDR2 SQIVND (reference sequence). J gave up 7 bases and V 7 bases, and 10 bases lay outside the gene matches. This CDR3 is built from 14 residues. The CDR3 DNA reads TGTGCCAGTAATGATGGACTAGTGATGAACATTCAGTACTTC. This sequence encodes CASNDGLVMNIQYF.

V is TRBV28 and J is TRBJ1-5, with D possibly TRBD1 on 6 matching bases. The CDR3 runs to 14 residues. The V gene lost 8 bases and the J gene lost 6 bases, with 17 bases spanning the gap. Germline V gives CDR1 MDHEN, CDR2 SYDVKM. This chain's CDR3 is CASVPARGVQPQHF. The CDR3 bases are TGTGCCAGCGTCCCGGCCAGGGGAGTTCAGCCCCAGCATTTT.